This T cell receptor (beta chain) was found in a study of T cell responses to AZD1222 COVID-19 vaccine. CDR3 length: 15 amino acids. Per germline, CDR1 LNHNV and CDR2 YYDKDF (reference sequence). V gave up 0 bases and J gave up 8 bases, with 13 bases separating them. Produced via immunoSEQ multiplex PCR; TCRdb's table is partial and in-frame only. The sample consists of 100,000 to 150,000 clones, approximately 85% of them appearing once. Source: peripheral blood, taken on day 0 of AZD1222 vaccination. V is TRBV15 and J is TRBJ1-4; no clear D. The receptor comes from an adult in good health. As DNA, the CDR3 is TGTGCCACCAGCAGAGATTCGGGGAGCGGAGAAAAACTGTTTTTT. It yields the protein CATSRDSGSGEKLFF.